This T cell receptor (beta chain) stems from a study of shared clonotypes between healthy human individuals (dated by TCRdb to about 2020). Regarding the study in general: Two women and a few men aged 18 to 49 years were included in the cohort. The study deeply sequenced blood TCR repertoires of five healthy adults to estimate repertoire size and the extent of clonotype sharing between individuals. To increase sequencing depth and limit assay-specific biases, different laboratories used diverse techniques to prepare libraries and sequence TCR repertoires. Per donor, leukapheresis produced somewhere between about 0.94 and 9 billion PBMCs.

TCR CDR3 regions were amplified from genomic DNA by multiplex PCR using the deep immunoSEQ assay. For each cell subset, the extracted genomic DNA was distributed evenly across all wells of several immunoSEQ 96-well plates, and each plate served as one replicate. Each replicate PCR for unsorted PBMC received around 330 ng genomic DNA, equal to 30,000 or so T cell genomes. Genomic DNA from unsorted PBMC was sequenced over ten immunoSEQ deep assay plates. The purified libraries were quantified using a Qubit 3.0 fluorometer, sized with a Bioanalyzer 2100, and then quantified again using the KAPA Library Quantification kit. A separate single-read 150-cycle Illumina NextSeq 550 flow cell was used to sequence each immunoSEQ 96-well plate. In the authors' own workflow: The immunoSEQ output contained only junctional sequences without quality scores, so filtering could not match that applied to full-length reads. Sequences were annotated with PyIR, a Python wrapper for IgBLAST v1.9, and V/J genes and CDR3 were assigned using IMGT germline references. Reads were filtered out if the reads had weak V/J assignments (E-value above 1e-6), no CDR3, stop codons, out-of-frame junctions, or ambiguous translated residues. V3J clonotypes were defined as sequences sharing the same inferred V gene, J gene, and CDR3 amino acid sequence. Percentage overlap between repertoires was calculated by dividing the number of shared unique clonotypes by the size of the smaller repertoire. RTK rarefaction, the Chao1 estimator, and Recon v2.1 estimates of unobserved clonotypes were used to assess repertoire richness. As stored in TCRdb, this immuneACCESS dataset retains in-frame rearrangements with V and J assigned. A fraction of the clones does not appear; measured against another copy, unresolved V genes explain less than half of the discrepancy, and the remainder lacks a known reason. The DNA gave D and trimming, while V, J and clone size come from that table. The sample table records fewer than 650,000 clones; 75% to 85% of these occur just once. Around 13% of the sample goes to the ten largest clones.

The donors were healthy, HIV-negative adults who had no recently reported acute infections or vaccinations. Every donor was a Caucasian adult residing in Nashville, Tennessee, USA. For unsorted samples, 75 million to 100 million PBMCs were counted and genomic DNA was extracted with the QIAamp DNA Blood Mini kit. Blood was collected by leukapheresis, and PBMCs were isolated by Ficoll-Histopaque density gradient centrifugation and then cryopreserved in liquid nitrogen vapor phase. Beyond this particular receptor, the publication reports: Pairwise subsampling indicated that sequencing depth was expected to affect the degree of clonotype sharing among donors. Because the study included a small number of donors, the genetic and exposure-history diversity represented was limited. Sampling was limited to blood, and TCR repertoires in tissue likely differ from TCR repertoires in blood.

Note on this clone: No cognate antigen has been identified for it. Base-call qualities are not available, and no considerably larger clone is one nucleotide away.

CDR1 and CDR2 were assigned from the germline V gene as SNHLY and FYNNEI. The germline V end is reduced by 5 bases and the J end by 2 bases; junction bases left unmatched: 4. The cysteine opens and the phenylalanine closes a CDR3 of 15 amino acids. The entry retains the CDR3 DNA only, 45 bases that are in frame from base 1. This chain is built from TRBV2 and TRBJ2-2; a stretch of 8 junction bases matches TRBD1. This sequence was found in a woman aged 40 to 49 in good health. Some clones in this sample may be carry-over from other donors' samples. Sequenced material: PBMCs. This receptor carries the CDR3 CASSSDRGNTGELFF. The sequence in DNA is TGTGCCAGCAGTTCTGACAGGGGAAACACCGGGGAGCTGTTTTTT.